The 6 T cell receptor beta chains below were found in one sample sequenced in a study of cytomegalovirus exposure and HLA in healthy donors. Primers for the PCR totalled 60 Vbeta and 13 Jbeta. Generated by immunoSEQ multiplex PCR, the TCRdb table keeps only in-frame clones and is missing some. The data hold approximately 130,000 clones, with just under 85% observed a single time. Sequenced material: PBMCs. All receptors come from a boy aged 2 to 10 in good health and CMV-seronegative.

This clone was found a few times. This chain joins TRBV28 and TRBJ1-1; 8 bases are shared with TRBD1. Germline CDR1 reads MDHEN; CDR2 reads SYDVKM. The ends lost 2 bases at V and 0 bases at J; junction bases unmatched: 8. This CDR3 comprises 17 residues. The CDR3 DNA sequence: TGTGCCAGCAGTTTACCCGGACAGGGACATATGAACACTGAAGCTTTCTTT. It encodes CASSLPGQGHMNTEAFF.

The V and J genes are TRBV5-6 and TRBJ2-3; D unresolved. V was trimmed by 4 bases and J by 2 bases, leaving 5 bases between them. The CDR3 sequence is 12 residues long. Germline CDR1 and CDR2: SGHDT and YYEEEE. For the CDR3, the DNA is TGTGCCAGCAGCCCTTACACAGATACGCAGTATTTT. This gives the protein CASSPYTDTQYF.

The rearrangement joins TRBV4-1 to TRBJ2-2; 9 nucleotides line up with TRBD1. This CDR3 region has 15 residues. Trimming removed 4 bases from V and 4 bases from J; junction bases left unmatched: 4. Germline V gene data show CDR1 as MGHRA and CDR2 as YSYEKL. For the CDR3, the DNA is TGCGCCAGCAGCCGGTCGGGACAGGGCACCGGGGAGCTGTTTTTT. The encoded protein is CASSRSGQGTGELFF.

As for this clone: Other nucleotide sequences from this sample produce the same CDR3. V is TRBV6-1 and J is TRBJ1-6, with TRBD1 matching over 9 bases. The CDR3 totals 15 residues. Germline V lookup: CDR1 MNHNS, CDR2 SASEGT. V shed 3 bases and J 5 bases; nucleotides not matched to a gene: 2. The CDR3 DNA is TGTGCCAGCAGTGAGGGACAGGGAAATAATTCACCCCTCCACTTT. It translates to CASSEGQGNNSPLHF.

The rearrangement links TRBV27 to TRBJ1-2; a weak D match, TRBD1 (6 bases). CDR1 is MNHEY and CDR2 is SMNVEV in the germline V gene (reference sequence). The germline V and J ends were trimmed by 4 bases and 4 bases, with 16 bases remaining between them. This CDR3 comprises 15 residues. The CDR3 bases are TGTGCCAGCAGTTCCAATTCTCAGGGGTCCTATGGCTACACCTTC. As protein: CASSSNSQGSYGYTF.

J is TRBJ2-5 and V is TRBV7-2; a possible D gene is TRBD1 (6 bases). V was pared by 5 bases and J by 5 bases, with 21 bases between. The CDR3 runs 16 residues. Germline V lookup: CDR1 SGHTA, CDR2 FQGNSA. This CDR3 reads CASSPGAQGGRETQYF. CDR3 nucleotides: TGTGCCAGCAGCCCAGGGGCCCAGGGTGGGCGGGAGACCCAGTACTTC.